These 22 T cell receptor beta chains were all obtained from the same sample, sequenced in a study of blood T cell repertoires in COVID-19. Only in-frame clones appear in the TCRdb table, and some are missing; sequencing was by immunoSEQ multiplex PCR. This table has approximately 140,000 clones, 84% appearing once. The sequenced material came from peripheral blood. The receptors shown here come from a man aged 30-40 years with COVID-19, enrolled during active disease.

The CDR3 reads CASSLLATNEKLFF. The CDR3 DNA follows: TGTGCCAGCAGTTTACTAGCAACTAATGAAAAACTGTTTTTT. The chain couples TRBV28 to TRBJ1-4; D call uncertain. V was clipped by 2 bases and J by 0 bases, with 4 bases between them. Looked up from germline, CDR1 is MDHEN and CDR2 is SYDVKM. The CDR3 totals 14 residues. Complete variable domain (other parts from reference TRBV28 and TRBJ1-4): DVKVTQSSRYLVKRTGEKVFLECVQDMDHENMFWYRQDPGLGLRLIYFSYDVKMKEKGDIPEGYSVSREKKERFSLILESASTNQTSMYLCASSLLATNEKLFFGSGTQLSVL.

The gene calls are TRBV28 and TRBJ1-3; D is possibly TRBD1 (6 bases). The CDR3 has 14 residues. CDR1 is MDHEN and CDR2 is SYDVKM in the germline V gene. Deletions cut 7 bases from V and 3 bases from J, with 13 bases between. Here the CDR3 DNA reads TGTGCCAGCATCCAGGGGAGTAATGGAAACACCATATATTTT. Protein product: CASIQGSNGNTIYF.

The chain is built from TRBV28 and TRBJ2-7; D remains ambiguous. CDR3 length equals 15 residues. V was clipped by 6 bases and J by 2 bases, with 17 bases between them. From germline, CDR1 is MDHEN and CDR2 SYDVKM. The CDR3 spells CASSAATATTYEQYF. The CDR3 nucleotides read TGTGCCAGCAGCGCCGCGACGGCTACTACCTACGAGCAGTACTTC.

This chain links TRBV5-6 with TRBJ2-3, with D hard to call. With 2 bases removed from V and 2 bases from J, the gap between germline ends came to 15 bases. The CDR3 is made up of 16 amino acids. CDR1 is SGHDT, CDR2 YYEEEE, per germline. The CDR3 loop reads CASSFPSPEVTDTQYF. CDR3 sequence (DNA): TGTGCCAGCAGCTTTCCTTCACCAGAGGTCACAGATACGCAGTATTTT.

This clone has just one count. The chain uses TRBV18 and TRBJ1-5, with 7 bases identical to TRBD1. The CDR3 sequence is 15 residues long. V was clipped by 4 bases and J by 4 bases; unmatched bases: 7. The germline V gene has CDR1 KGHSH and CDR2 LQKENI. The CDR3 bases are TGTGCCAGCTCACTACAACAGGGGAAAAATCAGCCCCAGCATTTT. Encoded protein: CASSLQQGKNQPQHF.

The chain couples TRBV30 to TRBJ1-1; 8 positions match TRBD1. The V gene's germline CDR1 is GTSNPN and CDR2 SVGIG (reference sequence). The V and J ends lost 3 bases and 5 bases, in that order; junction bases with no gene match: 5. This CDR3 contains 13 residues. In DNA form, the CDR3 reads TGTGCCTGGAGGGGCGACAGGGGAACTGAAGCTTTCTTT. This sequence encodes CAWRGDRGTEAFF.

This sequence joins TRBV2 and TRBJ2-1; 9 nucleotides align to TRBD1. Trimming cost V 6 bases and J 8 bases; bases outside gene matches: 8. This CDR3 is built from 14 residues. CDR1 is SNHLY and CDR2 is FYNNEI in the germline V gene. The CDR3 DNA sequence: TGTGCCAGCAGCCCGGGACAGGGTATTTATGAGCAGTTCTTC. As protein: CASSPGQGIYEQFF.

This chain joins TRBV24-1 and TRBJ1-5; D is undetermined. Germline V gene lookup returns CDR1 KGHDR and CDR2 SFDVKD. This CDR3 is 14 amino acids long. V was clipped by 5 bases and J by 2 bases, with 9 bases between them. The CDR3 coding sequence is TGTGCCACCAGTGCGGTTGGAGGCAATCAGCCCCAGCATTTT. Translated, it gives CATSAVGGNQPQHF.

The rearrangement joins TRBV4-3 to TRBJ2-1, with D possibly TRBD1 on 5 matching bases. Germline lookup yields CDR1 LGHNA and CDR2 YSLEER. This CDR3 region has 18 residues. The ends were cut back, 2 bases at V and 0 bases at J, with 17 bases in the middle. This chain's CDR3 is CASSQNLQSRGSYNEQFF. The DNA of the CDR3 is TGCGCCAGCAGCCAAAACCTCCAGAGTAGGGGCTCCTACAATGAGCAGTTCTTC.

This clone showed up just a few times. The rearrangement uses TRBV29-1 and TRBJ1-5; the match to TRBD1 covers 9 bases. Germline assignment: CDR1 SQVTM and CDR2 ANQGSEA. V trimming: 7 bases; J trimming: 7 bases; junction bases outside the gene matches: 8. This CDR3 has 13 residues. The CDR3 loop is CSAATGGGQPQHF. CDR3 nucleotides: TGCAGCGCCGCAACAGGGGGCGGACAGCCCCAGCATTTT.

This clone was counted once. The chain joins TRBV4-3 to TRBJ1-2, with D maybe TRBD1 (6 bases). Trimming removed 1 base from V and 5 bases from J, with 17 bases in between. Germline CDR1 and CDR2: LGHNA and YSLEER. This CDR3 spans 16 amino acids. Here the CDR3 DNA reads TGCGCCAGCAGCCAAGCGGGGGGGCCGAGGAAGTATGGCTACACCTTC. This translates into CASSQAGGPRKYGYTF.

The chain employs TRBV7-2 and TRBJ2-3; D gene unclear. Germline-derived CDR1 and CDR2 are SGHTA and FQGNSA. CDR3 size: 12 residues. V was cut by 6 bases and J by 3 bases, with 7 bases left in between. CDR3 amino acids: CASSLATDTQYF. CDR3 DNA: TGTGCCAGCAGTTTGGCTACAGATACGCAGTATTTT.

The chain employs TRBV6-5 and TRBJ2-2; maybe TRBD1 (6 bases). This CDR3 contains 13 residues. Germline values: CDR1 MNHEY, CDR2 SVGAGI. This chain's CDR3 is CGTGLSDTGELFF. CDR3 bases: TGTGGCACAGGGTTGTCCGACACCGGGGAGCTGTTTTTT.

This clone has just one count. The V gene is TRBV28, the J gene TRBJ1-1, with 7 bases fitting TRBD1. This CDR3 region has 15 residues. From germline, CDR1 is MDHEN and CDR2 SYDVKM. The junction had 9 bases not matched to a gene; V was cut back by 6 bases and J by 2 bases. The CDR3 is CASRAWDRSNTEAFF. CDR3 DNA: TGTGCCAGCAGGGCCTGGGACAGAAGTAACACTGAAGCTTTCTTT.

This chain links TRBV27 with TRBJ1-6; D may be TRBD1 (5 bases). There are 15 residues in the CDR3. Germline CDR1 and CDR2: MNHEY and SMNVEV (reference sequence). The V and J ends lost 2 bases and 9 bases respectively, with 14 bases between them. The CDR3 spells CASSLEARVGSPLHF. CDR3 bases: TGTGCCAGCAGTTTAGAAGCCAGGGTGGGTTCACCCCTCCACTTT.

This clone has only one observation. CDR3 amino acids: CASSGAGYRYEQYF. CDR3 nucleotide sequence: TGTGCCAGCAGTGGGGCGGGGTACCGCTACGAGCAGTACTTC. The rearrangement uses TRBV28 and TRBJ2-7, with a tentative D call TRBD2 (6 bases). The CDR3 runs 14 residues. Germline CDR1 MDHEN, CDR2 SYDVKM. Trimming took 5 bases from V and 3 from J, leaving 14 bases between them.

The V gene is TRBV2, the J gene TRBJ2-5, with a tentative D call TRBD2 (6 bases). Germline V gives CDR1 SNHLY, CDR2 FYNNEI. The CDR3 extends over 17 amino acids. The V end was cut by 0 bases, the J end by 3 bases, with 17 bases between. The chain's CDR3 is CASSEALTGTFKETQYF. The CDR3 DNA follows: TGTGCCAGCAGTGAAGCGCTTACCGGGACTTTTAAAGAGACCCAGTACTTC.

The rearrangement links TRBV9 to TRBJ1-4; tentative D call: TRBD1 (5 bases). The CDR3 runs 14 residues. Deletions cut 0 bases from V and 4 bases from J, with 7 bases between. Germline values: CDR1 SGDLS, CDR2 YYNGEE. CDR3 sequence reads: CASSVGQFNEKLFF. For the CDR3, the DNA is TGTGCCAGCAGCGTAGGACAGTTTAATGAAAAACTGTTTTTT.

This chain connects TRBV5-5 to TRBJ1-1; no firm D call. The CDR3 is made up of 15 amino acids. V was trimmed by 4 bases and J by 4 bases, leaving 17 bases between them. Germline-derived CDR1 and CDR2 are SGHKS and YYEKEE (reference sequence). The CDR3 loop reads CASSPDRTRGTEAFF. DNA of the CDR3: TGTGCCAGCAGCCCAGATAGGACCCGGGGCACTGAAGCTTTCTTT.

The CDR3 region has the DNA TGTGCCAGCAGTCCGAATCAGGGCTCCGAGCAGTTCTTC. Amino acids: CASSPNQGSEQFF. V gene TRBV12-3 or TRBV12-4 combines with J gene TRBJ2-1, with D maybe TRBD1 (5 bases). V was shortened by 5 bases and J by 10 bases, with 15 bases between the two germline ends. CDR3 length: 13 residues.

V and J are TRBV3-1 (or the pseudogene TRBV3-2) and TRBJ1-3; perhaps TRBD1 as D (6 bases). CDR1 LGHDT and CDR2 YNNKEL come from the germline V gene (reference sequence). V was pared by 1 base and J by 8 bases, with 12 bases between. The CDR3 length is 14 residues. Here the CDR3 DNA reads TGTGCCAGCAGCCAAGGGACAGTGGGCCACACCATATATTTT. Translated: CASSQGTVGHTIYF.

The rearrangement links TRBV5-1 to TRBJ2-5, with 11 positions matching TRBD1. After removal of 4 bases from V and 3 bases from J, the junction contained 5 bases not matched to a gene. This CDR3 comprises 15 residues. The germline gives CDR1 SGHRS, CDR2 YFSETQ. The CDR3 here is CASSEPGQGEETQYF. The CDR3 nucleotides read TGCGCCAGCAGCGAACCGGGACAGGGGGAAGAGACCCAGTACTTC.